The 7 T cell receptor beta chains given below trace back to one sample, sequenced in a study of blood T cell repertoires in COVID-19. Assay: immunoSEQ multiplex PCR; the TCRdb copy retains only in-frame clones and omits some. This table has approximately 240,000 clones, nearly 85% appearing once. Source material: peripheral blood. The receptors come from a woman aged 30 to 39 with COVID-19, enrolled during active disease.

This chain uses TRBV5-4 with TRBJ2-2; 10 bases line up with TRBD2. CDR1 SGHNT and CDR2 YYREEE come from the germline V gene (reference sequence). Unmatched junction bases numbered 7, after V lost 0 bases and J lost 5 bases. The CDR3 extends over 17 amino acids. Here the CDR3 DNA reads TGTGCCAGCAGCTTGGATCCTAGCGGGAGAGGAACCGGGGAGCTGTTTTTT. Protein sequence: CASSLDPSGRGTGELFF. The whole variable domain, filled in from reference TRBV5-4 and TRBJ2-2, reads ETGVTQSPTHLIKTRGQQVTLRCSSQSGHNTVSWYQQALGQGPQFIFQYYREEENGRGNFPPRFSGLQFPNYSSELNVNALELDDSALYLCASSLDPSGRGTGELFFGEGSRLTVL.

This chain connects TRBV6-2 or TRBV6-3 to TRBJ2-3; 16 nucleotides match TRBD2. The length of the CDR3 is 20 residues. Germline CDR1 and CDR2: MNHEY and SVGEGT. Unmatched junction bases numbered 9, after V lost 2 bases and J lost 1 base. CDR3 in DNA: TGTGCCAGCAGTTACCTAAGTCCCGGGACTAGCGGGGGGGGCACAGATACGCAGTATTTT. This translates into CASSYLSPGTSGGGTDTQYF.

The chain employs TRBV4-2 and TRBJ2-1; 13 bases align to TRBD2. The CDR3 is made up of 15 amino acids. Germline V gene data show CDR1 as LGHNA and CDR2 as YNFKEQ. Unmatched junction bases numbered 4, after V lost 4 bases and J lost 7 bases. CDR3 sequence (DNA): TGTGCCAGCAGCCCGGGACTAGCGGGACTTAATGAGCAGTTCTTC. As protein: CASSPGLAGLNEQFF.

The chain is built from TRBV19 and TRBJ2-7; 11 bases align to TRBD2. The CDR3 contains 16 residues. Germline lookup yields CDR1 LNHDA and CDR2 SQIVND (reference sequence). V gave up 2 bases and J gave up 6 bases; unmatched junction bases: 9. The CDR3 is CASSITGTSGTGEQYF. CDR3 DNA sequence: TGTGCCAGTAGTATAACCGGGACTAGCGGAACGGGCGAGCAGTACTTC.

This clone was recorded once. The J gene is TRBJ1-2, the V gene TRBV5-5; no firm D call. The CDR3 is made up of 15 amino acids. Germline CDR1 and CDR2: SGHKS and YYEKEE (reference sequence). The V end lost 0 bases, the J end lost 4 bases, and 13 bases lay between the germline ends. The CDR3 region is CASSLAKSVSYGYTF. The CDR3 region has the DNA TGTGCCAGCAGCTTGGCCAAGTCTGTCAGCTATGGCTACACCTTC. Drawing the rest from reference TRBV5-5 and TRBJ1-2, the complete variable domain is DAGVTQSPTHLIKTRGQQVTLRCSPISGHKSVSWYQQVLGQGPQFIFQYYEKEERGRGNFPDRFSARQFPNYSSELNVNALLLGDSALYLCASSLAKSVSYGYTFGSGTRLTVV.

V usage is TRBV28 and J usage is TRBJ1-5, with 7 bases identical to TRBD1. J was trimmed by 5 bases and V by 6 bases; bases with no gene match: 13. The germline gives CDR1 MDHEN, CDR2 SYDVKM. The CDR3 is 16 amino acids. The CDR3 DNA reads TGTGCCAGCAGCCCCCAGACAGGGAAGGTCGATCAGCCCCAGCATTTT. As protein: CASSPQTGKVDQPQHF.

The chain joins TRBV9 to TRBJ1-5; D unclear. Germline V gene data show CDR1 as SGDLS and CDR2 as YYNGEE. CDR3 length: 14 amino acids. The V gene lost 1 base and the J gene lost 6 bases, with 11 bases spanning the gap. CDR3 sequence reads: CASSVSGIGQPQHF. The CDR3 DNA reads TGTGCCAGCAGCGTATCCGGGATAGGTCAGCCCCAGCATTTT.